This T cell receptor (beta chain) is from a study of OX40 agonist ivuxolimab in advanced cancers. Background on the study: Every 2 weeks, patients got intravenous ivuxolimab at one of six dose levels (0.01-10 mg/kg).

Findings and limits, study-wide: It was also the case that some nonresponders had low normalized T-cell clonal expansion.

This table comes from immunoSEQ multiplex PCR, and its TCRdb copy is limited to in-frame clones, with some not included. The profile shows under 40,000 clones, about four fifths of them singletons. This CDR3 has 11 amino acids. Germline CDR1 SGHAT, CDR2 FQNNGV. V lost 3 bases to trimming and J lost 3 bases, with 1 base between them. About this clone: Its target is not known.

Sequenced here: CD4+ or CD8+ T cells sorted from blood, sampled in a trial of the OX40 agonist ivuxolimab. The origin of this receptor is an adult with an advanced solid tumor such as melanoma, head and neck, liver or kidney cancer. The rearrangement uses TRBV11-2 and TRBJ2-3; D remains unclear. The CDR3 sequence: CASSFTDTQYF. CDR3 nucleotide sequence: TGTGCCAGCAGCTTTACAGATACGCAGTATTTT.